A single sample is the source of the 26 T cell receptor beta chains below, sequenced in a study of spatial heterogeneity in lung cancer. TCRdb fed the 5' RACE reads into MiXCR, producing one record per CDR3 protein. The table records 23,000 or so distinct CDR3 sequences, around 5.1% of them present only once. Time point of the sample: sample taken at primary tumor resection. The sample in question was PBMCs, obtained at surgery. The receptors come from a male donor with early-stage non-small cell lung cancer.

Ten or more counts support this clonotype. The chain uses TRBV5-1 and TRBJ2-5; D might be TRBD1 (6 bases). This CDR3 region has 15 residues. The germline V gene encodes CDR1 SGHRS and CDR2 YFSETQ. The V gene lost 3 bases and the J gene lost 1 base, with 13 bases spanning the gap. The CDR3 spells CASSYWGQVQETQYF. CDR3 nucleotides: TGCGCCAGCAGCTACTGGGGGCAGGTCCAAGAGACCCAGTACTTC.

The rearrangement joins TRBV5-1 to TRBJ1-6, with 11 nucleotides matching TRBD1. The germline CDR1 and CDR2 sequences are SGHRS and YFSETQ. J lost 8 bases, V lost 3 bases, and 7 bases had no gene match. This CDR3 contains 16 residues. This CDR3 reads CASSSGTGGSDSPLHF. The CDR3 coding sequence is TGCGCCAGCAGCTCCGGGACAGGGGGTTCGGATTCACCCCTCCACTTT.

This clonotype came up many times. The CDR3 nucleotides are TGTGCCAGCTTTGGGGGGGGCTCCTATAATTCACCCCTCCACTTT. Protein: CASFGGGSYNSPLHF. This sequence joins TRBV6-5 and TRBJ1-6; possible D gene TRBD1, 5 bases. The germline V gene has CDR1 MNHEY and CDR2 SVGAGI. The CDR3 covers 15 residues. Trimming stripped 8 bases from V and 0 bases from J, with 11 bases between.

Judged by abundance, this clonotype is medium-sized. The chain employs TRBV28 and TRBJ1-2; the D gene is possibly TRBD1 (6 bases). Germline V gives CDR1 MDHEN, CDR2 SYDVKM. The CDR3 has 14 amino acids. V was trimmed by 10 bases and J by 0 bases, leaving 15 bases between them. The DNA of the CDR3 is TGTGCCAACTCGAGGGGGGGAGCTAACTATGGCTACACCTTC. Translated, it gives CANSRGGANYGYTF.

In its sample, this clonotype is medium-sized (0.01 to 0.1%). The V gene is TRBV20-1, the J gene TRBJ1-1; 10 bases map to TRBD1. CDR1 DFQATT and CDR2 SNEGSKA come from the germline V gene (reference sequence). The V segment lost 5 bases and the J segment 10 bases; nucleotides outside the gene matches: 4. CDR3 length: 11 amino acids. The CDR3 is CSAGGQGRAFF. CDR3 sequence (DNA): TGCAGTGCTGGGGGACAGGGGAGAGCTTTCTTT.

This clonotype has a count of ten or more. This chain's CDR3 is CSASPAGRLNYGYTF. The CDR3 DNA follows: TGCAGTGCTAGTCCCGCGGGGAGACTCAACTATGGCTACACCTTC. The V and J genes are TRBV20-1 and TRBJ1-2; D remains ambiguous. Germline V lookup: CDR1 DFQATT, CDR2 SNEGSKA (reference sequence). The CDR3 contains 15 residues. Trimming took off 3 bases at V and 2 bases at J, with 16 bases between the two ends.

The chain recombines TRBV19 with TRBJ2-2; 7 nucleotides match TRBD1. This CDR3 spans 16 amino acids. The V gene end was trimmed by 7 bases and the J gene end by 5 bases; junction bases not matched to a gene: 13. Germline-derived CDR1 and CDR2 are LNHDA and SQIVND (reference sequence). CDR3 in amino acids: CASTPVSAGGTGELFF. CDR3 nucleotide sequence: TGTGCCAGTACCCCGGTTTCTGCAGGGGGAACCGGGGAGCTGTTTTTT.

This clonotype occurred many times. The chain is built from TRBV3-1 and TRBJ2-1; 9 bases are a match to TRBD2. Looked up from germline, CDR1 is LGHDT and CDR2 is YNNKEL (reference sequence). CDR3 length: 18 residues. V shed 0 bases and J 5 bases; nucleotides not matched to a gene: 11. CDR3 nucleotides: TGTGCCAGCAGCCAAGAGGGGAACCTAGCGGGGAGGAACAATGAGCAGTTCTTC. It specifies CASSQEGNLAGRNNEQFF.

This clonotype was seen at least ten times. In DNA form, the CDR3 reads TGTGCCAGCAGTTCGCAGGGGGCACTGGCTTTCTTT. Its translation: CASSSQGALAFF. V usage is TRBV28 and J usage is TRBJ1-1; TRBD1 aligns across 8 bases. J lost 11 bases, V lost 4 bases, and 6 bases had no gene match. The CDR3 sequence is 12 residues long. Germline values: CDR1 MDHEN, CDR2 SYDVKM.

In the case of this clonotype: This may be a read error, as it is one base from a much larger clone. This chain joins TRBV29-1 and TRBJ2-7; 10 positions match TRBD2. This CDR3 has 15 amino acids. Germline V gene data show CDR1 as SQVTM and CDR2 as ANQGSEA. CDR3 DNA sequence: TGCAGCGTTAAACTGGGACTAGCGCAATCCTACGGGCAGTACTTC. Its protein product is CSVKLGLAQSYGQYF.

This clonotype was detected ten times or more. The chain uses TRBV5-6 and TRBJ2-6; TRBD2 is a possible D gene (6 bases). CDR1 and CDR2 (germline): SGHDT, YYEEEE. V was shortened by 0 bases and J by 0 bases, with 19 bases between the two germline ends. The CDR3 runs 20 residues. The CDR3 sequence: CASSLALGGLGLSGANVLTF. The CDR3 region has the DNA TGTGCCAGCAGCTTGGCCTTGGGGGGACTTGGCCTCTCTGGGGCCAACGTCCTGACTTTC.

This clonotype was seen at least ten times. The chain uses TRBV9 and TRBJ1-3, with 8 bases matching TRBD1. CDR3 size: 15 residues. Per the germline V gene, CDR1 is SGDLS and CDR2 is YYNGEE. Trimming took 3 bases from V and 0 from J; bases not matched to a gene: 2. In nucleotides, the CDR3 is TGTGCCAGCAGCGAAGACAGGGGCTCTGGAAACACCATATATTTT. Translated: CASSEDRGSGNTIYF.

By share, this clonotype ranks as medium-sized. The rearrangement uses TRBV25-1 and TRBJ2-5, with 7 positions matching TRBD1. Unmatched junction bases numbered 8, after V lost 5 bases and J lost 5 bases. Per germline, CDR1 MGHDK and CDR2 SYGVNS. The CDR3 sequence is 14 residues long. The CDR3 spells CASSKQQGKETQYF. The CDR3 nucleotides are TGTGCCAGCAGTAAACAACAGGGGAAGGAGACCCAGTACTTC.

Many counts were recorded for this clonotype. The rearrangement uses TRBV5-5 and TRBJ2-7, with 7 bases aligning to TRBD1. Germline CDR1 is SGHKS and CDR2 is YYEKEE (reference sequence). V was clipped by 0 bases and J by 0 bases; unmatched bases: 6. This CDR3 comprises 16 residues. The CDR3 bases are TGTGCCAGCAGCTTGGAACGACAGGGTGGCTCCTACGAGCAGTACTTC. Amino acids: CASSLERQGGSYEQYF.

This clonotype was counted many times. This chain links TRBV28 with TRBJ2-1; 10 bases match TRBD2. The CDR3 is 15 amino acids. J lost 3 bases, V lost 5 bases, and 4 bases had no gene match. In germline, CDR1 is MDHEN, CDR2 SYDVKM. The DNA for the CDR3 is TGTGCCAGCAGTCCGACTAGCGGGCTCTACAATGAGCAGTTCTTC. This translates into CASSPTSGLYNEQFF.

This clonotype was recorded at least ten times. The chain combines TRBV27 with TRBJ2-3, with TRBD2 matching 10 bases. Germline CDR1 MNHEY, CDR2 SMNVEV (reference sequence). Germline trimming cut 5 bases from V and 2 bases from J; bases unmatched to any gene: 10. The CDR3 extends over 17 amino acids. CDR3 nucleotide sequence: TGTGCCAGCAGTCACCGGGCAACTAGCGGGGTCACAGATACGCAGTATTTT. Its protein is CASSHRATSGVTDTQYF.

Ten or more counts support this clonotype. V and J are TRBV5-4 and TRBJ1-4, with D hard to call. This CDR3 has 15 residues. Germline CDR1 reads SGHNT; CDR2 reads YYREEE (reference sequence). V was cut by 0 bases and J by 0 bases, with 6 bases left in between. The CDR3 bases are TGTGCCAGCAGCTTGGGCGGGACAACTAATGAAAAACTGTTTTTT. Encoded protein: CASSLGGTTNEKLFF.

This clonotype was seen repeatedly, ten times or more. This chain connects TRBV7-2 to TRBJ1-1; D is uncertain. Germline assignment: CDR1 SGHTA and CDR2 FQGNSA. V was trimmed by 2 bases and J by 10 bases, leaving 11 bases between them. This CDR3 comprises 12 residues. Here the CDR3 DNA reads TGTGCCAGCAGCTTAAACGGGTTATCAGCTTTCTTT. This sequence encodes CASSLNGLSAFF.

This clonotype was picked up a small number of times. The chain combines TRBV12-3 or TRBV12-4 with TRBJ2-5, with 9 bases matching TRBD1. With 4 bases clipped from V and 4 bases from J, the junction kept 4 bases outside the gene matches. The CDR3 is made up of 14 amino acids. CDR3 sequence (DNA): TGTGCCAGCAGTTCAGGGGGACAGGGAGAGACCCAGTACTTC. This gives the protein CASSSGGQGETQYF.

This clonotype was seen many times. The rearrangement uses TRBV7-6 and TRBJ1-5; the match to TRBD1 covers 9 bases. This CDR3 has 16 amino acids. Germline V gene data show CDR1 as SGHVS and CDR2 as FNYEAQ. J was trimmed by 6 bases and V by 2 bases; bases with no gene match: 8. CDR3 region: CASSLSGTGSSQPQHF. The CDR3 DNA sequence: TGTGCCAGCAGCTTATCTGGGACAGGGTCGTCTCAGCCCCAGCATTTT.

The sample holds many counts of this clonotype. The rearrangement links TRBV7-2 to TRBJ2-7; D is perhaps TRBD2 (7 bases). Germline-derived CDR1 and CDR2 are SGHTA and FQGNSA. V was clipped by 5 bases and J by 4 bases, with 15 bases between them. The CDR3 extends over 14 amino acids. The CDR3: CASSPYGGLYEQYF. CDR3 sequence (DNA): TGTGCCAGCAGCCCCTACGGGGGGCTATACGAGCAGTACTTC.

This clonotype was picked up many times. The chain combines TRBV12-3 or TRBV12-4 with TRBJ1-4; D call uncertain. The CDR3 is 13 residues long. V shed 6 bases and J shed 8 bases, with 13 bases lying between them. DNA of the CDR3: TGTGCCAGCAGCCCCCCCCCACGGGAAAAACTGTTTTTT. Its protein is CASSPPPREKLFF.

In its sample, this clonotype was seen many times. The rearrangement joins TRBV2 to TRBJ2-3; TRBD2 matches at 9 bases. The length of the CDR3 is 14 residues. In germline, CDR1 is SNHLY, CDR2 FYNNEI. Trimming took 6 bases from V and 4 from J; bases not matched to a gene: 5. The CDR3 spells CASRVAGASDTQYF. CDR3 DNA: TGTGCCAGCAGGGTAGCGGGAGCTTCAGATACGCAGTATTTT. Filled out from reference TRBV2 and TRBJ2-3, the complete variable domain reads EPEVTQTPSHQVTQMGQEVILRCVPISNHLYFYWYRQILGQKVEFLVSFYNNEISEKSEIFDDQFSVERPDGSNFTLKIRSTKLEDSAMYFCASRVAGASDTQYFGPGTRLTVL.

In its sample, this clonotype was seen many times. The chain links TRBV12-3 or TRBV12-4 to TRBJ1-4; TRBD1 matches 7 bases. J gave up 8 bases and V 4 bases, and 7 bases lay outside the gene matches. The CDR3 totals 14 residues. CDR3 sequence reads: CASSSTTGREKLFF. The CDR3 nucleotides are TGTGCCAGCAGTTCCACGACAGGGCGGGAAAAACTGTTTTTT.

Relative to its sample, this clonotype is medium-sized. The chain employs TRBV29-1 and TRBJ1-5; D may be TRBD1 (6 bases). The CDR3 has 14 residues. Germline CDR1 is SQVTM and CDR2 is ANQGSEA. V was trimmed by 4 bases and J by 1 base, leaving 11 bases between them. This CDR3 is CSVGGGGSNQPQHF. As DNA, the CDR3 is TGCAGCGTTGGAGGGGGAGGGAGCAATCAGCCCCAGCATTTT. Based on the CDR3 plus reference TRBV29-1 and TRBJ1-5, the full variable domain is SAVISQKPSRDICQRGTSLTIQCQVDSQVTMMFWYRQQPGQSLTLIATANQGSEATYESGFVIDKFPISRPNLTFSTLTVSNMSPEDSSIYLCSVGGGGSNQPQHFGDGTRLSIL.

This clonotype was recorded many times. The rearrangement joins TRBV13 to TRBJ2-7; the match to TRBD1 covers 8 bases. This CDR3 spans 16 amino acids. The V gene's germline CDR1 is PRHDT and CDR2 FYEKMQ (reference sequence). V dropped 1 base and J dropped 6; count of bases not matched to a gene: 11. CDR3 loop: CASSLVGRTGRSEQYF. CDR3 in DNA: TGTGCCAGCAGCTTAGTTGGGCGGACAGGGCGGAGCGAGCAGTACTTC. Full variable domain (outside the CDR3, taken from reference TRBV13 and TRBJ2-7): AAGVIQSPRHLIKEKRETATLKCYPIPRHDTVYWYQQGPGQDPQFLISFYEKMQSDKGSIPDRFSAQQFSDYHSELNMSSLELGDSALYFCASSLVGRTGRSEQYFGPGTRLTVT.